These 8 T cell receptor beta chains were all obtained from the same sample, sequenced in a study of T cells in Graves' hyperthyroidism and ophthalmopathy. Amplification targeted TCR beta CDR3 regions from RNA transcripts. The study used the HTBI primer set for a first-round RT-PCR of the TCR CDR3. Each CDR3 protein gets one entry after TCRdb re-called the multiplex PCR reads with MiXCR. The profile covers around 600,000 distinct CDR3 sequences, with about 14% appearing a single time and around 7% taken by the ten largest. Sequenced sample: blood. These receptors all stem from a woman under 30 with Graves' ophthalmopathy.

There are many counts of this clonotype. Written as DNA, the CDR3 is TGTGCCACGGAAAACGTCGGGCAAGAGACCCAGTACTTC. Translating it yields CATENVGQETQYF. The chain combines TRBV10-3 with TRBJ2-5; unclear D gene. The CDR3 runs to 13 residues. V was pared by 10 bases and J by 2 bases, with 14 bases between. Germline-derived CDR1 and CDR2 are ENHRY and SYGVKD.

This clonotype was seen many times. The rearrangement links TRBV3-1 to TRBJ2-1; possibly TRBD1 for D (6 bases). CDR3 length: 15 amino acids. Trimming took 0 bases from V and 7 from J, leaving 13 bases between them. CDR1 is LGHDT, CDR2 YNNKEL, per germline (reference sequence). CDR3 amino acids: CASSQDVQQGNEQFF. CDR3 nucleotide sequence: TGTGCCAGCAGCCAAGATGTCCAGCAGGGGAATGAGCAGTTCTTC.

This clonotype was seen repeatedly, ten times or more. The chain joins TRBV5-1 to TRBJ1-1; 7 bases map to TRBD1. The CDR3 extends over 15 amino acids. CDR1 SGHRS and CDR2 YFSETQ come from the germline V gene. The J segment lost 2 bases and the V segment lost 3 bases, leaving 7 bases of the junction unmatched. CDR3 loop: CASSWTGTDNTEAFF. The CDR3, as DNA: TGCGCCAGCAGCTGGACCGGGACAGACAACACTGAAGCTTTCTTT.

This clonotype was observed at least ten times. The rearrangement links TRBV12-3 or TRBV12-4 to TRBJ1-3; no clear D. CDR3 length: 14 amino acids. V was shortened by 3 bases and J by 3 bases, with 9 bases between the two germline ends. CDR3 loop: CASSFVWDGNTIYF. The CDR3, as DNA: TGTGCCAGCAGTTTCGTCTGGGATGGAAACACCATATATTTT.

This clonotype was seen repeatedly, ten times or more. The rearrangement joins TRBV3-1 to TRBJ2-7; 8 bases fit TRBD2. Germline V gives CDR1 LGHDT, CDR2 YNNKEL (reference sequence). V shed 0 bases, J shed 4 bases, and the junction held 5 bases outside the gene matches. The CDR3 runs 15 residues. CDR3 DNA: TGTGCCAGCAGCCAAGAAACTAGCGGAGGATACGAGCAGTACTTC. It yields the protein CASSQETSGGYEQYF.

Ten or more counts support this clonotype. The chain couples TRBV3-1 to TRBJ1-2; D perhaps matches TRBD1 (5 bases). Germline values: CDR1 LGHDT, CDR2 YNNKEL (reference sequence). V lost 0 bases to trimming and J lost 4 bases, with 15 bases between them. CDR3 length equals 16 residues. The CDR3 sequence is CASSQDLYGAGYGYTF. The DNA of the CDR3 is TGTGCCAGCAGCCAAGATCTTTATGGGGCAGGCTATGGCTACACCTTC.

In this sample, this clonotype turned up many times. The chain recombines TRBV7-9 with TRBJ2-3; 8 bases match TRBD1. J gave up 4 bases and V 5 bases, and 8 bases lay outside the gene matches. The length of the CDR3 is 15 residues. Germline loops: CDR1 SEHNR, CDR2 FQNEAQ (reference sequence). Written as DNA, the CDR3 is TGTGCCAGCAGCCTCCCCAGGGGGCAATCAGATACGCAGTATTTT. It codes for CASSLPRGQSDTQYF.

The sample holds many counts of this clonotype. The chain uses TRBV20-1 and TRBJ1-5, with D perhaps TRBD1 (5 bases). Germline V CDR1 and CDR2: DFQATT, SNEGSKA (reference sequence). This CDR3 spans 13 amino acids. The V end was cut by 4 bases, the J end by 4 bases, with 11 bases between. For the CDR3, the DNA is TGCAGTGCTATAGGGGCCCCGAATCAGCCCCAGCATTTT. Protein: CSAIGAPNQPQHF.